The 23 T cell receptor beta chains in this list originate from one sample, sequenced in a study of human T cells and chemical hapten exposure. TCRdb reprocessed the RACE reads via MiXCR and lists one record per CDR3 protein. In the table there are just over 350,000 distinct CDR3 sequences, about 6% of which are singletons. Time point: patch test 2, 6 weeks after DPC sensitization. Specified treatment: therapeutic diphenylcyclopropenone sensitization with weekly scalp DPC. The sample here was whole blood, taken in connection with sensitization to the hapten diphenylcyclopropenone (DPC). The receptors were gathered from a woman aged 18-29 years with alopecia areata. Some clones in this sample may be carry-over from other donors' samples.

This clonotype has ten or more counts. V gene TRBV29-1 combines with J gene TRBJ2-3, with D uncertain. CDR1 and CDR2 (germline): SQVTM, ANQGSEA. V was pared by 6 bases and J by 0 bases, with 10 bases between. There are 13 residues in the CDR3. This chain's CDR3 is CSVPATSTDTQYF. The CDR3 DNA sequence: TGCAGCGTACCAGCCACTAGCACAGATACGCAGTATTTT.

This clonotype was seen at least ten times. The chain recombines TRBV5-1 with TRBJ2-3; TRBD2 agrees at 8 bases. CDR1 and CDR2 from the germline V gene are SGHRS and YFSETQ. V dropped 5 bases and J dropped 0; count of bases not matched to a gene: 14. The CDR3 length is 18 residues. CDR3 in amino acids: CASSSQPNSGASTDTQYF. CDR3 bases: TGCGCCAGCAGTTCCCAGCCTAATAGCGGGGCGAGCACAGATACGCAGTATTTT.

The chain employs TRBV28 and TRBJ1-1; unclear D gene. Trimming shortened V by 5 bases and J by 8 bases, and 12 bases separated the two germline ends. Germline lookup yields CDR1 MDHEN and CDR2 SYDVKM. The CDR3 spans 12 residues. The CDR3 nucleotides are TGTGCCAGCAGTGTAAGAGGGAAAGAAGCTTTCTTT. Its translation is CASSVRGKEAFF.

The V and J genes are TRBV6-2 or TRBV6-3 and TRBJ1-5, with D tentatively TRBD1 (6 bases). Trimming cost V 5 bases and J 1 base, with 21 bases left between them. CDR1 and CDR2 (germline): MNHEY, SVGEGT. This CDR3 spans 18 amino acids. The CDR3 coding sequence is TGTGCCAGCAGTCTTCACAGGGTTTCGGTTCTGAGCAATCAGCCCCAGCATTTT. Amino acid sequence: CASSLHRVSVLSNQPQHF.

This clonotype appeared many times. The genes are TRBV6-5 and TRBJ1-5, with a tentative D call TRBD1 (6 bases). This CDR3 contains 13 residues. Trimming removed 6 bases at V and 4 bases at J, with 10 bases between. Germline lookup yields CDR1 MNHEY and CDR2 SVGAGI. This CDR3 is CASRGHTNQPQHF. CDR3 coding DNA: TGTGCCAGCAGGGGACATACTAATCAGCCCCAGCATTTT.

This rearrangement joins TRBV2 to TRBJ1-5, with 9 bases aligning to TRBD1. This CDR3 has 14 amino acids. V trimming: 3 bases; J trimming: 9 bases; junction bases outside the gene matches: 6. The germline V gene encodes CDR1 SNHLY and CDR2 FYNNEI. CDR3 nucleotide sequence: TGTGCCAGCAGTGAGGACAGGGGCCATCGGCCCCAGCATTTT. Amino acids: CASSEDRGHRPQHF.

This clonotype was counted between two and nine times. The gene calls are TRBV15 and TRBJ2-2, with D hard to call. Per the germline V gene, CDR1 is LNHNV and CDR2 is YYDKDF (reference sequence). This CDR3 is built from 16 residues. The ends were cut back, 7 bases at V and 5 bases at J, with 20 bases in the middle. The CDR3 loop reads CATTPEPRQSTGELFF. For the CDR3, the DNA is TGTGCCACCACCCCAGAGCCAAGACAATCAACCGGGGAGCTGTTTTTT. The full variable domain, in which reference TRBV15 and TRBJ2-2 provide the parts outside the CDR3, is DAMVIQNPRYQVTQFGKPVTLSCSQTLNHNVMYWYQQKSSQAPKLLFHYYDKDFNNEADTPDNFQSRRPNTSFCFLDIRSPGLGDTAMYLCATTPEPRQSTGELFFGEGSRLTVL.

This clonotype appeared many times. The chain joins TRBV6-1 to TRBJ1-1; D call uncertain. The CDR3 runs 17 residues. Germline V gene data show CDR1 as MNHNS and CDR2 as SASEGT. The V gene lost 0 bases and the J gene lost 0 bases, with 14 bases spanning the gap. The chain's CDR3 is CASSEAGSLGMNTEAFF. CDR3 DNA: TGTGCCAGCAGTGAAGCAGGGAGTTTAGGTATGAACACTGAAGCTTTCTTT.

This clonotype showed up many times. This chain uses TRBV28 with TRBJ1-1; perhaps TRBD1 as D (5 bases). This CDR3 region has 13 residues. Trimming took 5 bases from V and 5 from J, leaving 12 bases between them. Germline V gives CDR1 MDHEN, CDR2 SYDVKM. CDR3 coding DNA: TGTGCCAGCAGTGCAGACAGACAGACTGAAGCTTTCTTT. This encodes CASSADRQTEAFF.

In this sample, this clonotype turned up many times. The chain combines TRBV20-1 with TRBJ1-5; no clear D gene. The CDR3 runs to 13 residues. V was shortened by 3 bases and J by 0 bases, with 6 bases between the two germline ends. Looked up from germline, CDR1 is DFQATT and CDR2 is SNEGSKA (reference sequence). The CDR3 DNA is TGCAGTGCTAGGGGTAATAGCAATCAGCCCCAGCATTTT. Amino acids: CSARGNSNQPQHF.

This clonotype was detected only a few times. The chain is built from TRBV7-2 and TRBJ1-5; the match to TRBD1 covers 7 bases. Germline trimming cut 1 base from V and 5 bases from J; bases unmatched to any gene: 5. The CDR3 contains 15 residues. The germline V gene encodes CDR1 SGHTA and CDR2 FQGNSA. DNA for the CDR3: TGTGCCAGCAGCTTAGGAGGGGGCACGGATCAGCCCCAGCATTTT. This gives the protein CASSLGGGTDQPQHF. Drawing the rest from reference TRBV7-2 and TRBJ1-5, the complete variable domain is GAGVSQSPSNKVTEKGKDVELRCDPISGHTALYWYRQSLGQGLEFLIYFQGNSAPDKSGLPSDRFSAERTGGSVSTLTIQRTQQEDSAVYLCASSLGGGTDQPQHFGDGTRLSIL.

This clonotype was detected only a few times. The CDR3 DNA reads as TGTGCCAGCTACGGGGCAGGGCAGTCACCCCTCCACTTT. This translates into CASYGAGQSPLHF. This sequence joins TRBV6-5 and TRBJ1-6; possible D gene TRBD1, 5 bases. V dropped 8 bases and J dropped 10 bases, with 15 bases sitting between them. The CDR3 is made up of 13 amino acids. The germline V gene has CDR1 MNHEY and CDR2 SVGAGI.

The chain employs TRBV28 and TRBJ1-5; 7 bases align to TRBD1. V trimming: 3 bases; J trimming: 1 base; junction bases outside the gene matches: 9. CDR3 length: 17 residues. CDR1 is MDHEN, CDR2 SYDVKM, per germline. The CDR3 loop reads CASSFPPTGRSNQPQHF. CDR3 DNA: TGTGCCAGCAGTTTTCCCCCGACAGGGAGAAGCAATCAGCCCCAGCATTTT.

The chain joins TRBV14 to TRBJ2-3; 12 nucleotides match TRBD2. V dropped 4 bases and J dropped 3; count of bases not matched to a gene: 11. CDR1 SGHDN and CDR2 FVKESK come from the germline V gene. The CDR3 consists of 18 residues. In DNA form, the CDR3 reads TGTGCCAGCAGCCCTTTCCCTCGGACTAGCGGGGATACAGATACGCAGTATTTT. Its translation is CASSPFPRTSGDTDTQYF. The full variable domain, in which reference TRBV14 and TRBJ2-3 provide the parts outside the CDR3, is EAGVTQFPSHSVIEKGQTVTLRCDPISGHDNLYWYRRVMGKEIKFLLHFVKESKQDESGMPNNRFLAERTGGTYSTLKVQPAELEDSGVYFCASSPFPRTSGDTDTQYFGPGTRLTVL.

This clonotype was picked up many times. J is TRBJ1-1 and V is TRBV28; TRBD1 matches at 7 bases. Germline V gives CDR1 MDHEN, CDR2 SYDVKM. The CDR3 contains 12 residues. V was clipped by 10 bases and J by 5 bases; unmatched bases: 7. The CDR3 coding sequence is TGTGCCACCGAGGACAGGTATACTGAAGCTTTCTTT. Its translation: CATEDRYTEAFF. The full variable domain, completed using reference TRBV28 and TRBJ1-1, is DVKVTQSSRYLVKRTGEKVFLECVQDMDHENMFWYRQDPGLGLRLIYFSYDVKMKEKGDIPEGYSVSREKKERFSLILESASTNQTSMYLCATEDRYTEAFFGQGTRLTVV.

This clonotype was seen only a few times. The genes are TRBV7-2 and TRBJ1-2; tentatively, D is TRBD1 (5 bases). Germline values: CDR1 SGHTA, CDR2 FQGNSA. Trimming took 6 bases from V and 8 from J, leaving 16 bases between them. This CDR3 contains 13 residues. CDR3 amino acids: CASSIGAQRGYTF. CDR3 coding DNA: TGTGCCAGCAGTATAGGGGCCCAACGGGGCTACACCTTC. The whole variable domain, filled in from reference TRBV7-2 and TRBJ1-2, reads GAGVSQSPSNKVTEKGKDVELRCDPISGHTALYWYRQSLGQGLEFLIYFQGNSAPDKSGLPSDRFSAERTGGSVSTLTIQRTQQEDSAVYLCASSIGAQRGYTFGSGTRLTVV.

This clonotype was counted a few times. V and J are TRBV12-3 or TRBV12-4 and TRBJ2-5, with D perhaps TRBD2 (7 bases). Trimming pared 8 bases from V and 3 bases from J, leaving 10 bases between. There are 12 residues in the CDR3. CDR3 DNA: TGTGCCAGCCGGGGGGCGGAAGAGACCCAGTACTTC. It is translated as CASRGAEETQYF.

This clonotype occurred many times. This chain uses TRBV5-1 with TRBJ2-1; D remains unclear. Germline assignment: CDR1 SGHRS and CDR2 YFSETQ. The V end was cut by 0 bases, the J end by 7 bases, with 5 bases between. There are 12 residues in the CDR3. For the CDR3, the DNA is TGCGCCAGCAGCTTGGGGCCGAATGAGCAGTTCTTC. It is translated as CASSLGPNEQFF.

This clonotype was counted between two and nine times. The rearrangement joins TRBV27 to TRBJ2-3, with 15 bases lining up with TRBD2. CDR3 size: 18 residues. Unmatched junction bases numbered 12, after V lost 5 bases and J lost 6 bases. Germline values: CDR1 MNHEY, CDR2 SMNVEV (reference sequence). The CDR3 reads CASSPEGLAGGQADTQYF. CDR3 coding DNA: TGTGCCAGCAGTCCCGAGGGACTAGCGGGGGGCCAAGCGGATACGCAGTATTTT.

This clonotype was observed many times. The CDR3 loop is CASLKGMNTEAFF. CDR3 sequence (DNA): TGTGCCAGCCTAAAGGGGATGAACACTGAAGCTTTCTTT. This sequence joins TRBV18 and TRBJ1-1; possibly TRBD1 for D (5 bases). The CDR3 extends over 13 amino acids. The germline V and J ends were trimmed by 8 bases and 0 bases, with 10 bases remaining between them. Germline CDR1 reads KGHSH; CDR2 reads LQKENI.

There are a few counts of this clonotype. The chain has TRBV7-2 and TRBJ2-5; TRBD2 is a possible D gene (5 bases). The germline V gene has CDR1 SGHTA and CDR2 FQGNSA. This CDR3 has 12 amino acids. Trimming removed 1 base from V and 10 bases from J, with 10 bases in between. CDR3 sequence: CASSLDGSRQYF. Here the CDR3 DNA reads TGTGCCAGCAGCTTAGATGGGAGCCGCCAGTACTTC.

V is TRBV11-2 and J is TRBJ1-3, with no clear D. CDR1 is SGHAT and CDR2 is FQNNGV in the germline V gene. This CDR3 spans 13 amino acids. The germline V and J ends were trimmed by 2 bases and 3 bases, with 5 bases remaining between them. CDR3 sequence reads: CASSLSNGNTIYF. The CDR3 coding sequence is TGTGCCAGCAGCTTATCCAATGGAAACACCATATATTTT.

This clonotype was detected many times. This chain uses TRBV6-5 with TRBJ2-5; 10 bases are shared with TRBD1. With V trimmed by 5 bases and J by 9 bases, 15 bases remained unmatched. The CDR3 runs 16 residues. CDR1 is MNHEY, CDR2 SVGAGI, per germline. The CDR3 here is CASSRGRPGQGEPQYF. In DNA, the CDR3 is TGTGCCAGCAGTAGGGGGCGGCCCGGACAGGGGGAACCCCAGTACTTC.